This TCR beta chain stems from a study of blood T cell repertoires in COVID-19. Study context: Sources were T cells, B-cell-depleted T cells, or PBMCs; the material itself was cDNA or gDNA.

Only one count was recorded for this clone. In the original analysis: Amplification of reference gene primers was used by the study to estimate nucleated cell counts. Produced via immunoSEQ multiplex PCR; TCRdb's table is partial and in-frame only. Clone size and V and J calls were adopted from that table, with D and trimming inferred from the DNA. The data contain under 300,000 clones, about 90% of them singletons. Germline lookup yields CDR1 SGDLS and CDR2 YYNGEE. CDR3 length: 14 amino acids. With 4 bases removed from V and 4 bases from J, the gap between germline ends came to 14 bases. The origin of this receptor is a man younger than 40 with COVID-19, enrolled during active disease. The chain joins TRBV9 to TRBJ1-2; weak D call: TRBD1 (6 bases). What was sequenced was peripheral blood. The CDR3 region has the DNA TGTGCCAGCAGCTTACAGGGTTCCTTCTATGGCTACACCTTC. Its translation is CASSLQGSFYGYTF.